Reported below is one T cell receptor (beta chain). The sample belongs to a study of blood T cells in healthy people across ages. Across the whole study: The capture of about one barcoded beta molecule per two T cells was achieved by template switching.

V was pared by 1 base and J by 13 bases, with 13 bases between. Germline CDR1 SQVTM, CDR2 ANQGSEA. The CDR3 runs 11 residues. Then a second PCR, running roughly 7 to 11 cycles, was carried out with a sample-barcoded 5' primer and a J-beta primer mix. TCRdb used MiXCR to reprocess the 5' RACE reads, holding one entry per CDR3 protein. The sample has about 800,000 distinct CDR3 sequences, about three fifths seen once. Sequencing was done on a sample of blood. The chain combines TRBV29-1 with TRBJ1-2, with D possibly matching TRBD1 (6 bases). The clonotype originates from a man younger than 45 in good health. CDR3 sequence: CSVEGTESFTF. CDR3 nucleotide sequence: TGCAGCGTTGAAGGGACAGAGTCCTTCACCTTC. The full variable domain, completed using reference TRBV29-1 and TRBJ1-2, is SAVISQKPSRDICQRGTSLTIQCQVDSQVTMMFWYRQQPGQSLTLIATANQGSEATYESGFVIDKFPISRPNLTFSTLTVSNMSPEDSSIYLCSVEGTESFTFGSGTRLTVV.